Below are 15 T cell receptor beta chains sequenced from a single sample in a study of OX40 agonist ivuxolimab in advanced cancers. The table came from immunoSEQ multiplex PCR; TCRdb's copy has only in-frame clones and leaves some out. Here the sample spans just over 90,000 clones, 90% to 95% being singletons. Specimen: CD4+ or CD8+ T cells sorted from blood, collected in a trial of the OX40 agonist ivuxolimab. These receptors were obtained from an adult with an advanced solid tumor such as melanoma, head and neck, liver or kidney cancer.

The chain carries TRBV2 and TRBJ1-2, with TRBD1 matching over 11 bases. V shed 4 bases and J 5 bases; nucleotides not matched to a gene: 6. Germline values: CDR1 SNHLY, CDR2 FYNNEI. This CDR3 contains 15 residues. In DNA, the CDR3 is TGTGCCAGCAGTGGGGACAGGGGGGCTTCGTATGGCTACACCTTC. Encoded protein: CASSGDRGASYGYTF.

The chain has TRBV6-5 and TRBJ1-2; a weak D match, TRBD1 (5 bases). The CDR3 has 14 amino acids. Per the germline V gene, CDR1 is MNHEY and CDR2 is SVGAGI. Trimming took 5 bases from V and 4 from J, leaving 14 bases between them. The CDR3 here is CASSSQTEIYGYTF. CDR3 DNA: TGTGCCAGCAGTAGCCAGACAGAGATCTATGGCTACACCTTC.

This chain joins TRBV9 and TRBJ2-3, with D possibly matching TRBD2 (6 bases). Trimming took 0 bases from V and 4 from J, leaving 9 bases between them. Germline CDR1 SGDLS, CDR2 YYNGEE. The CDR3 contains 14 residues. Here the CDR3 reads CASSVELAADTQYF. The CDR3, as DNA: TGTGCCAGCAGCGTAGAACTAGCCGCAGATACGCAGTATTTT. Supplemented by reference TRBV9 and TRBJ2-3, the full variable domain reads DSGVTQTPKHLITATGQRVTLRCSPRSGDLSVYWYQQSLDQGLQFLIQYYNGEERAKGNILERFSAQQFPDLHSELNLSSLELGDSALYFCASSVELAADTQYFGPGTRLTVL.

The V call is TRBV11-2, the J call TRBJ2-7; 7 bases align to TRBD1. V shed 5 bases, J shed 2 bases, and the junction held 3 bases outside the gene matches. From germline, CDR1 is SGHAT and CDR2 FQNNGV. The length of the CDR3 is 13 residues. CDR3 sequence reads: CASSAGTAYEQYF. DNA for the CDR3: TGTGCCAGCAGCGCTGGGACAGCCTACGAGCAGTACTTC.

The rearrangement joins TRBV9 to TRBJ2-5, with 12 bases aligning to TRBD2. CDR1 SGDLS and CDR2 YYNGEE come from the germline V gene. This CDR3 is built from 17 residues. V was clipped by 1 base and J by 2 bases; unmatched bases: 6. CDR3 in amino acids: CASSVQGLAGSQETQYF. CDR3 coding DNA: TGTGCCAGCAGCGTACAAGGACTAGCGGGGAGTCAAGAGACCCAGTACTTC.

The J gene is TRBJ2-7, the V gene TRBV5-6, with D maybe TRBD1 (5 bases). Germline V gene lookup returns CDR1 SGHDT and CDR2 YYEEEE. The V and J ends lost 2 bases and 6 bases respectively, with 15 bases between them. The CDR3 covers 14 residues. The chain's CDR3 is CASSFDAGSAEQYF. The CDR3 DNA is TGTGCCAGCAGCTTCGATGCAGGGTCGGCCGAGCAGTACTTC.

This clone was counted a single time. V is TRBV4-1 and J is TRBJ1-4; the D is unclear. V was pared by 4 bases and J by 3 bases, with 18 bases between. CDR3 length equals 17 residues. The germline gives CDR1 MGHRA, CDR2 YSYEKL. The CDR3 loop is CASSLAPRAEPNEKLFF. DNA for the CDR3: TGCGCCAGCAGCCTAGCCCCTCGGGCAGAACCTAATGAAAAACTGTTTTTT.

As for this clone: At one boundary the junction diverges from the germline segment, which might be a read error. J is TRBJ1-5 and V is TRBV7-2, with D uncertain. The CDR3 sequence is 15 residues long. The germline gives CDR1 SGHTA, CDR2 FQGNSA. The CDR3 DNA is TGTGCCAGCAGTTTAGGTCCCAGATACAATCAGCCCCAGCATTTT. It is translated as CASSLGPRYNQPQHF.

This chain connects TRBV7-8 to TRBJ2-3, with D maybe TRBD2 (6 bases). Trimming took off 8 bases at V and 2 bases at J, with 11 bases between the two ends. Germline values: CDR1 SGHVS, CDR2 FQNEAQ. The CDR3 consists of 13 residues. Here the CDR3 reads CASGEAITDTQYF. DNA for the CDR3: TGTGCCAGCGGGGAGGCCATCACAGATACGCAGTATTTT.

The chain joins TRBV9 to TRBJ2-3; 7 bases fit TRBD1. Germline lookup yields CDR1 SGDLS and CDR2 YYNGEE. The CDR3 runs 15 residues. V shed 6 bases and J 2 bases; nucleotides not matched to a gene: 9. CDR3 DNA sequence: TGTGCCAGCACACCCGAGGGGGCTTCCACAGATACGCAGTATTTT. It is translated as CASTPEGASTDTQYF.

This CDR3 reads CASSPERVNEKLFF. DNA of the CDR3: TGTGCCAGCAGCCCCGAGAGGGTTAATGAAAAACTGTTTTTT. The chain carries TRBV11-2 and TRBJ1-4, with no clear D. V gave up 5 bases and J gave up 4 bases, with 11 bases separating them. This CDR3 has 14 amino acids. Looked up from germline, CDR1 is SGHAT and CDR2 is FQNNGV.

The J gene is TRBJ2-5, the V gene TRBV9; D is uncertain. Germline assignment: CDR1 SGDLS and CDR2 YYNGEE. Trimming took 4 bases from V and 6 from J, leaving 7 bases between them. The length of the CDR3 is 11 residues. This chain's CDR3 is CASSSEKTQYF. Written as DNA, the CDR3 is TGTGCCAGCAGCTCGGAGAAGACCCAGTACTTC.

The chain couples TRBV5-6 to TRBJ2-5; D remains ambiguous. V was trimmed by 3 bases and J by 5 bases, leaving 8 bases between them. This CDR3 spans 12 amino acids. Germline CDR1 reads SGHDT; CDR2 reads YYEEEE. The DNA for the CDR3 is TGTGCCAGCAGCTGGATGGGGGAGACCCAGTACTTC. Translation: CASSWMGETQYF.

The genes are TRBV5-1 and TRBJ2-7, with D uncertain. Germline lookup yields CDR1 SGHRS and CDR2 YFSETQ. The length of the CDR3 is 13 residues. The V end was cut by 0 bases, the J end by 3 bases, with 7 bases between. CDR3 residues: CASSLDPGYEQYF. CDR3 coding DNA: TGCGCCAGCAGCTTGGATCCGGGCTACGAGCAGTACTTC.

The chain recombines TRBV19 with TRBJ2-3; D not certain. Germline CDR1 is LNHDA and CDR2 is SQIVND (reference sequence). CDR3 length equals 20 residues. The V end was cut by 3 bases, the J end by 0 bases, with 25 bases between. The CDR3 DNA follows: TGTGCCAGTAGTATTTTAGGACGCCCCTCGATCCAGACTAGCACAGATACGCAGTATTTT. Translated: CASSILGRPSIQTSTDTQYF.